The present entry profiles one TCR beta chain with its context. In the authors' methods: The authors estimated nucleated cell counts from reference gene primer amplification. Sequencing was performed with immunoSEQ multiplex PCR; in TCRdb, only in-frame clones are kept and a portion is missing. V and J calls and clone size are copied from that table; D and trimming were computed from the DNA. The sample has approximately 330,000 clones; approximately 87% are singletons. The CDR3 is made up of 15 amino acids. V lost 4 bases, J lost 3 bases, and 16 bases lay in between. The V gene's germline CDR1 is MNHEY and CDR2 SVGEGT. These data originate in a study of blood T cell repertoires in COVID-19. Study information: Specimens from acute and convalescent COVID-19 originated in the United States, Italy and Spain. T cells, B-cell-depleted T cells, or PBMCs provided the cDNA or gDNA that served as material.

The specimen was peripheral blood. This TCR came from a woman in her 50s with active or convalescent COVID-19. The V call is TRBV6-2 or TRBV6-3, the J call TRBJ2-7; tentative D call: TRBD1 (5 bases). The DNA for the CDR3 is TGTGCCAGCAGTTTAACAGGTCCGGGCGGCTACGAGCAGTACTTC. Protein sequence: CASSLTGPGGYEQYF.